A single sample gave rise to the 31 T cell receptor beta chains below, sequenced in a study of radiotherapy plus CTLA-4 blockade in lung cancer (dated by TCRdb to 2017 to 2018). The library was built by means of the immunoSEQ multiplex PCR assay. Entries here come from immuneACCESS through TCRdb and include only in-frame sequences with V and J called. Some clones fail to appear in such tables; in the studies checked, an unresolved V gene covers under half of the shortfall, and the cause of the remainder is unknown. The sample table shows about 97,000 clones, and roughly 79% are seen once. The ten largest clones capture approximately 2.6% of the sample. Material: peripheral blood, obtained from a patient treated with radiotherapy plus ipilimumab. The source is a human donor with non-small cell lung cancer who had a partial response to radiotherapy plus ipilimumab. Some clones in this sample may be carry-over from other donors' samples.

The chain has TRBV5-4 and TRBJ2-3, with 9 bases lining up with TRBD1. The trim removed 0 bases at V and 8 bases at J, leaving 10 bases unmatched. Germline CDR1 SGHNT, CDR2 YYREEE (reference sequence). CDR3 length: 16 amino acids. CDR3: CASSLGTGDLGVTQYF. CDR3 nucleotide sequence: TGTGCCAGCAGCTTGGGGACAGGGGATTTAGGGGTTACGCAGTATTTT.

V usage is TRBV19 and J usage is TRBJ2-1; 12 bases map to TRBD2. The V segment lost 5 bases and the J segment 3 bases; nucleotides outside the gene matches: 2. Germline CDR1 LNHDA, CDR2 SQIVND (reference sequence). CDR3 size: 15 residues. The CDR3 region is CASSVGLAGYNEQFF. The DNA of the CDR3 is TGTGCCAGTAGTGTGGGACTAGCGGGCTACAATGAGCAGTTCTTC.

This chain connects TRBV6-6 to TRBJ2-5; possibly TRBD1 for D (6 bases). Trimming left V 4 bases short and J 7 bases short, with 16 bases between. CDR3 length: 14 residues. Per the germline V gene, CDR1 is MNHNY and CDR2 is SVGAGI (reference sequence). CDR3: CASSSRQASGTQYF. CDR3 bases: TGTGCCAGCAGTTCAAGACAGGCCTCCGGGACCCAGTACTTC.

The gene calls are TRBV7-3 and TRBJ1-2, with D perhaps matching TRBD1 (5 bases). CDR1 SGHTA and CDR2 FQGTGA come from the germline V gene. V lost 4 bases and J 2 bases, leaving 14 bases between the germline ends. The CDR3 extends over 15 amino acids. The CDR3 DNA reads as TGTGCCAGCAGCTCATCGGGCGACAGCAACTATGGCTACACCTTC. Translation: CASSSSGDSNYGYTF.

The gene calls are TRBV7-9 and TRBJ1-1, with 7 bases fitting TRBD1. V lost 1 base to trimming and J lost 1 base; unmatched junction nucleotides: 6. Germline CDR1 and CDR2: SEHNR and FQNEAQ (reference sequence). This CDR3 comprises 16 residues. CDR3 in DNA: TGTGCCAGCAGCTTAGGCGGGTGGACAGGGAACACTGAAGCTTTCTTT. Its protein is CASSLGGWTGNTEAFF. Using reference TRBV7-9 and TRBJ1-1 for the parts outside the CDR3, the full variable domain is DTGVSQNPRHKITKRGQNVTFRCDPISEHNRLYWYRQTLGQGPEFLTYFQNEAQLEKSRLLSDRFSAERPKGSFSTLEIQRTEQGDSAMYLCASSLGGWTGNTEAFFGQGTRLTVV.

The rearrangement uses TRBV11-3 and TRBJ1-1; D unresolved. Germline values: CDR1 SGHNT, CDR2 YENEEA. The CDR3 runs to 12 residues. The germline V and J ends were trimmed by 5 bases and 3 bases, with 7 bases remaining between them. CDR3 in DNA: TGTGCCAGCAGCCCGAGGGACACTGAAGCTTTCTTT. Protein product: CASSPRDTEAFF.

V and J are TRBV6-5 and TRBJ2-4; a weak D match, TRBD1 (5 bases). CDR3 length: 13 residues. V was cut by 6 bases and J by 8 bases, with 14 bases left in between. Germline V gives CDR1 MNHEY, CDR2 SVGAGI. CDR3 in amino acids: CASRKFGADIQYF. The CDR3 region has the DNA TGTGCCAGCAGGAAATTTGGGGCGGACATTCAGTACTTC.

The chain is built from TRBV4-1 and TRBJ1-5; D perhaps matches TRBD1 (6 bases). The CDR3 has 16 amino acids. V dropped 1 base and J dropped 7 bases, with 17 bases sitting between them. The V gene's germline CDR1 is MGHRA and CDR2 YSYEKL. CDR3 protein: CASSQGFIRGYQPQHF. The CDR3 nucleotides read TGCGCCAGCAGCCAAGGCTTTATCAGGGGATACCAGCCCCAGCATTTT.

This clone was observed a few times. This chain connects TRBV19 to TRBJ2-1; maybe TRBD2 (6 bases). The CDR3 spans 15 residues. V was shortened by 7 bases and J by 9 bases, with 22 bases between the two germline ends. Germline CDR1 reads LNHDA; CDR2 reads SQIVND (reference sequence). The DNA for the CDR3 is TGTGCCAGTACCCCCCTGGCTAGTTTGGAGGGTGAGCAGTTCTTC. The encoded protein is CASTPLASLEGEQFF.

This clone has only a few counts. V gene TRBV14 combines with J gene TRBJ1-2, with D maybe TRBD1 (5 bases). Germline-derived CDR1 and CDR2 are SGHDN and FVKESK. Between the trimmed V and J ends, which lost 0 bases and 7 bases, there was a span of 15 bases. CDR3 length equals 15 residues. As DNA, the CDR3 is TGTGCCAGCAGCCAAGATAACGGCAGGGCCGGTGGCTACACCTTC. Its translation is CASSQDNGRAGGYTF.

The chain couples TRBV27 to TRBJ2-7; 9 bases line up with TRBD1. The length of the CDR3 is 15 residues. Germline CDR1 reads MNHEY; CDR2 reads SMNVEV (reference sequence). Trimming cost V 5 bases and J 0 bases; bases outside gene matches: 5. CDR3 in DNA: TGTGCCAGCAGTCCGACAGGGGGGGCCTCCTACGAGCAGTACTTC. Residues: CASSPTGGASYEQYF.

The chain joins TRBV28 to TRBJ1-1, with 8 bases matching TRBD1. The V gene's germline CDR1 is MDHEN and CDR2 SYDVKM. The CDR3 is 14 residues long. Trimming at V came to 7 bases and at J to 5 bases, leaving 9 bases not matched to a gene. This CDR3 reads CASTIQGARTEAFF. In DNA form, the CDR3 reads TGTGCCAGCACAATCCAGGGGGCTCGAACTGAAGCTTTCTTT. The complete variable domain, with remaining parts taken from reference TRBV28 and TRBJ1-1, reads DVKVTQSSRYLVKRTGEKVFLECVQDMDHENMFWYRQDPGLGLRLIYFSYDVKMKEKGDIPEGYSVSREKKERFSLILESASTNQTSMYLCASTIQGARTEAFFGQGTRLTVV.

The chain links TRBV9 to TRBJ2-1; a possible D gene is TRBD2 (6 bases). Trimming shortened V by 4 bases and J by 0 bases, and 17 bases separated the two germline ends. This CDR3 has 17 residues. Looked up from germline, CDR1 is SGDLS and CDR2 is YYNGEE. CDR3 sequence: CASSLRGEAGSYNEQFF. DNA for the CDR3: TGTGCCAGCAGCCTAAGAGGGGAGGCTGGCTCCTACAATGAGCAGTTCTTC.

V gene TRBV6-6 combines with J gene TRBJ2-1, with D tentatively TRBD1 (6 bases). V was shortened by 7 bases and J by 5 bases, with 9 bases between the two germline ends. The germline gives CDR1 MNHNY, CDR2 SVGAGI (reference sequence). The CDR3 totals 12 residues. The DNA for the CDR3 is TGTGCCAGCAAGGACAGCAACAATGAGCAGTTCTTC. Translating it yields CASKDSNNEQFF.

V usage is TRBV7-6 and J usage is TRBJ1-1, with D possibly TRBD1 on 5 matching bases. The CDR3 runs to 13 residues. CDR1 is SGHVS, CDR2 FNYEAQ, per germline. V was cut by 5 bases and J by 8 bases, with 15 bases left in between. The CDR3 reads CASSPPNWGEAFF. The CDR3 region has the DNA TGTGCCAGCAGCCCCCCAAATTGGGGCGAAGCTTTCTTT. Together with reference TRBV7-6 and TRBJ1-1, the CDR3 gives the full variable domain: GAGVSQSPRYKVTKRGQDVALRCDPISGHVSLYWYRQALGQGPEFLTYFNYEAQQDKSGLPNDRFSAERPEGSISTLTIQRTEQRDSAMYRCASSPPNWGEAFFGQGTRLTVV.

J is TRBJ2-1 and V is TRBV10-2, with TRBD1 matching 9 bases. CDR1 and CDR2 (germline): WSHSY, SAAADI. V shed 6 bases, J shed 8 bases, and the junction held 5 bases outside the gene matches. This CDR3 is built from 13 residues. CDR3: CASSGQGFDEQFF. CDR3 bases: TGCGCCAGCAGCGGACAGGGGTTCGATGAGCAGTTCTTC.

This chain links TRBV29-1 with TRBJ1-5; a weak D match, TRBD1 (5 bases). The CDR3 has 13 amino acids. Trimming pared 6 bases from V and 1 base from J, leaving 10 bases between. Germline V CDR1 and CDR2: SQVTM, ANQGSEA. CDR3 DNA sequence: TGCAGCGTCGCGCGGGACAGCAATCAGCCCCAGCATTTT. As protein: CSVARDSNQPQHF. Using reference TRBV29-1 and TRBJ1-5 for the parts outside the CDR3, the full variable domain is SAVISQKPSRDICQRGTSLTIQCQVDSQVTMMFWYRQQPGQSLTLIATANQGSEATYESGFVIDKFPISRPNLTFSTLTVSNMSPEDSSIYLCSVARDSNQPQHFGDGTRLSIL.

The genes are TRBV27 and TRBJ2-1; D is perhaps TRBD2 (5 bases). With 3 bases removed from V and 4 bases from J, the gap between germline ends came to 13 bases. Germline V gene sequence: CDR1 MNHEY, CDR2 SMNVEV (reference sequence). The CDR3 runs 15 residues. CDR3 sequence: CASSFPGSTYNEQFF. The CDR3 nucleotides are TGTGCCAGCAGTTTTCCTGGGAGCACTTACAATGAGCAGTTCTTC.

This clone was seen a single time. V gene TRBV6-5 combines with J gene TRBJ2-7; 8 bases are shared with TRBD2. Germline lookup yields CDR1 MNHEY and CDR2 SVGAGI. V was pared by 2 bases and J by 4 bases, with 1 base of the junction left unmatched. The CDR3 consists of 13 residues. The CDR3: CASSYERGYEQYF. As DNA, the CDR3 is TGTGCCAGCAGTTACGAGCGGGGGTACGAGCAGTACTTC.

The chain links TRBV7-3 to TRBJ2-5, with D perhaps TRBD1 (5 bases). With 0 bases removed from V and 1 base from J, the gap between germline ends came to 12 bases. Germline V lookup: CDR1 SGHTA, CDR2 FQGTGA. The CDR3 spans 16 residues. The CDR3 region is CASSLTDQGLQETQYF. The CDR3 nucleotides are TGTGCCAGCAGCTTAACGGACCAGGGCCTCCAAGAGACCCAGTACTTC.

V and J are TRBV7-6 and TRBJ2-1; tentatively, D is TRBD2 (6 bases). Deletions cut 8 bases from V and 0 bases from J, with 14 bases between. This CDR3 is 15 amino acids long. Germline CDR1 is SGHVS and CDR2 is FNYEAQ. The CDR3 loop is CASGTSILSYNEQFF. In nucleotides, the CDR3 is TGTGCCAGCGGTACTAGCATCCTCTCCTACAATGAGCAGTTCTTC.

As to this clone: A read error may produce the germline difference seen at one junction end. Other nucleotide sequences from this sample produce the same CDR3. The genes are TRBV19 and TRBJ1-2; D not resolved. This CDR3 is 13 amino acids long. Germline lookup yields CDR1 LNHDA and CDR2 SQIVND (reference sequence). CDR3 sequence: CASSIEGYYGYTF. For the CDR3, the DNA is TGCGCCAGTAGTATTGAGGGCTACTATGGCTACACCTTC.

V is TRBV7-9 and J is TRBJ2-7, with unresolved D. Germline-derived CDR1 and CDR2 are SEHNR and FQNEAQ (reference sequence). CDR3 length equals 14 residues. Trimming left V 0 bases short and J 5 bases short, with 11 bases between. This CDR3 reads CASSLASYPHEQYF. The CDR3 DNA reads TGTGCCAGCAGCTTAGCGAGTTACCCCCACGAGCAGTACTTC.

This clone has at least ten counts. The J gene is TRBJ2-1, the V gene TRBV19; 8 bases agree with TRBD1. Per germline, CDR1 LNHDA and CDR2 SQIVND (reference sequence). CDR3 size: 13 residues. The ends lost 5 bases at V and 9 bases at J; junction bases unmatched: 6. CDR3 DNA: TGTGCCAGTAGTGACAGACAGGGGACTGAGCAGTTCTTC. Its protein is CASSDRQGTEQFF. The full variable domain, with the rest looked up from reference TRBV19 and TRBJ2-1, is DGGITQSPKYLFRKEGQNVTLSCEQNLNHDAMYWYRQDPGQGLRLIYYSQIVNDFQKGDIAEGYSVSREKKESFPLTVTSAQKNPTAFYLCASSDRQGTEQFFGPGTRLTVL.

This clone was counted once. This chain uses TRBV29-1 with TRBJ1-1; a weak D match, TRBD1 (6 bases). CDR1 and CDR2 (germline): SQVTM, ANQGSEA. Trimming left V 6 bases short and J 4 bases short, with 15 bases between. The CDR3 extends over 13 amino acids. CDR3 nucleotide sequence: TGCAGCGTAACAGGGAAAGGGGCCACTGAAGCTTTCTTT. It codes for CSVTGKGATEAFF.

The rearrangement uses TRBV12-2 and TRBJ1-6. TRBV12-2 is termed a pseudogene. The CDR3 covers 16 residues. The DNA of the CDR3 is TGTGCAAGTCGCCCCCCTTCGCGGGCCAGCGCTTCACCCCTCCACTTT. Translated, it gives CASRPPSRASASPLHF.

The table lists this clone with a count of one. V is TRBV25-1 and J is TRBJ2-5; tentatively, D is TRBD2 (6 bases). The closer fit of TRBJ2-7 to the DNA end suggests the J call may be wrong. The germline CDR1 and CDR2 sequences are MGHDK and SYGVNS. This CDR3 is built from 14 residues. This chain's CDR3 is CASSEYAGRGEQYF. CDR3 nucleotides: TGTGCCAGCAGTGAATACGCAGGGCGGGGCGAGCAGTACTTC.

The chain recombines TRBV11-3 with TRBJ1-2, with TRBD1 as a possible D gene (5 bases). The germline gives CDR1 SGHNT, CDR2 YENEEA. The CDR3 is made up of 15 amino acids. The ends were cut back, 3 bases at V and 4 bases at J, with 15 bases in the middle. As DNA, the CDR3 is TGTGCCAGCAGCTTGGGGTTCCGAAGGGGCTATGGCTACACCTTC. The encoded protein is CASSLGFRRGYGYTF. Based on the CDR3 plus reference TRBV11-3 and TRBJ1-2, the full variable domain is EAGVVQSPRYKIIEKKQPVAFWCNPISGHNTLYWYLQNLGQGPELLIRYENEEAVDDSQLPKDRFSAERLKGVDSTLKIQPAELGDSAVYLCASSLGFRRGYGYTFGSGTRLTVV.

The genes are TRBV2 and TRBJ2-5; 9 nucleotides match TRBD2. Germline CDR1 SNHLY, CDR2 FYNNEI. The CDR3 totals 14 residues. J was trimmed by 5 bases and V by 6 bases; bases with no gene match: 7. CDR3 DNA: TGTGCCAGCAGGAGTCTAGCGGGATTTGAGACCCAGTACTTC. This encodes CASRSLAGFETQYF. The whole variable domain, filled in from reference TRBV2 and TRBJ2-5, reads EPEVTQTPSHQVTQMGQEVILRCVPISNHLYFYWYRQILGQKVEFLVSFYNNEISEKSEIFDDQFSVERPDGSNFTLKIRSTKLEDSAMYFCASRSLAGFETQYFGPGTRLLVL.

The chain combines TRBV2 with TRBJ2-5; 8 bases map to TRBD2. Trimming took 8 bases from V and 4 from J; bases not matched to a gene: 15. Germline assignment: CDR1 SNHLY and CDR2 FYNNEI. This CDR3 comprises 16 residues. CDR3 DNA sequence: TGTGCCAGCGAGGCAATAGGGGCGGGGGGCGGAGAGACCCAGTACTTC. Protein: CASEAIGAGGGETQYF.

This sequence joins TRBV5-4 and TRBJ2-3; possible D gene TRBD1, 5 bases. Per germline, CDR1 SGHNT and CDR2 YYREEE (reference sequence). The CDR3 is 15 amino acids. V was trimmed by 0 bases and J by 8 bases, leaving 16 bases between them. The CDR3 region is CASSLVTGPRVTQYF. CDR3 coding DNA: TGTGCCAGCAGCTTGGTTACAGGCCCCAGGGTTACGCAGTATTTT.